These T cell receptor beta chains were read from a single sample in a study of beta chain features in type 1 diabetes. TCRdb keeps only in-frame clones here, not all; method: immunoSEQ multiplex PCR. This table has roughly 280,000 clones, about 23% appearing once. The source material was naive CD4+ T cells from blood. The receptor source for this set is a woman aged 25 to 39 with type 1 diabetes. CDR3s include the opening cysteine and the closing phenylalanine or tryptophan. The D gene is left open where the match is weak. Size is omitted from some rows. Given values are once, few, many or a class for expanded clones.

d_call	v_call	clone_size	j_call	cdr3_nt	cdr3_aa
NA	TRBV19	NA	TRBJ2-7	TGTGCCAGTAGTATCGTAGAGGGTTCGGTGCAGTACTTC	CASSIVEGSVQYF
NA	TRBV6-5	few	TRBJ2-7	TGTGCCAGCAGCCGTACAGCGGGCGAGCAGTACTTC	CASSRTAGEQYF
TRBD2	TRBV28	NA	TRBJ2-5	TGTGCCAGCAGTCTGCAATTGTCGGGACTAGCGGGAGAGACCCAGTACTTC	CASSLQLSGLAGETQYF
TRBD2	TRBV4-2	NA	TRBJ2-1	TGTGCCAGCAGCCAAGATGGTAGCGGGGCCGGATATGAGCAGTTCTTC	CASSQDGSGAGYEQFF
NA	TRBV30	few	TRBJ1-5	TGTGCCTGGAGTCGGAGCAATCAGCCCCAGCATTTT	CAWSRSNQPQHF
TRBD1	TRBV15	NA	TRBJ2-1	TGTGCCACCAGCAGGGACCGGGACAGAGTATACAATGAGCAGTTCTTC	CATSRDRDRVYNEQFF
TRBD2	TRBV7-3	NA	TRBJ2-3	TGTGCCAGCAGCTCTCGGGGGGGAGCGGGAGGAGATACGCAGTATTTT	CASSSRGGAGGDTQYF
TRBD1	TRBV7-2	few	TRBJ1-5	TGTGCCAGCAGCCTAACAGGGGGGAGCAATCAGCCCCAGCATTTT	CASSLTGGSNQPQHF
NA	TRBV30	few	TRBJ2-1	TGTGCAGCGGAATTGAGGGGTCAGGGGAATGAGCAGTTCTTC	CAAELRGQGNEQFF
TRBD1	TRBV29-1	few	TRBJ1-2	TGCAGCGTTGGAGGGGGAGGACAGGGGGGAACTAACTATGGCTACACCTTC	CSVGGGGQGGTNYGYTF
NA	TRBV18	few	TRBJ1-1	TGTGCCAGCTCACCGGGGGGAATGGCTGAAGCTTTCTTT	CASSPGGMAEAFF
NA	TRBV25-1	NA	TRBJ2-5	TGTGCCAGCAGCTCTCCTTGGTTGGGGGGAGTAGTGGAGACCCAGTACTTC	CASSSPWLGGVVETQYF
NA	TRBV4-1	few	TRBJ2-3	TGCGCCAGCAGCCAAGCAGAGGACGGGATTAGAACAGATACGCAGTATTTT	CASSQAEDGIRTDTQYF
TRBD2	TRBV29-1	few	TRBJ2-5	TGCAGCGTCGGACTAGTAGAGGAGACCCAGTACTTC	CSVGLVEETQYF
TRBD1	TRBV29-1	few	TRBJ2-6	TGCAGCGTGGCCCCGGGACAGGGGGCCTCTGGGGCCAACGTCCTGACTTTC	CSVAPGQGASGANVLTF
NA	TRBV30	few	TRBJ2-5	TGTGCCTGGGCGTCGATAAAGGCTCGCGGGACCCAGTACTTC	CAWASIKARGTQYF
TRBD2	TRBV4-1	few	TRBJ2-7	TGCGCCAGCAGCCAAGCGTTGACTAGCGGGAGTCAATACGAGCAGTACTTC	CASSQALTSGSQYEQYF
TRBD1	TRBV30	few	TRBJ2-3	TGTGCCTGGAGCGCGATAAGCCCGGGACAGGGGAAAGATACGCAGTATTTT	CAWSAISPGQGKDTQYF
TRBD2	TRBV30	NA	TRBJ2-7	TGTGCCTGGAGGTTAGCGGGGCCCGAGCAGTACTTC	CAWRLAGPEQYF
TRBD1	TRBV4-1	few	TRBJ2-1	TGCGCCAGCAGCCAAGATTGGGGGACAGGGTACTACAATGAGCAGTTCTTC	CASSQDWGTGYYNEQFF
NA	TRBV30	NA	TRBJ1-1	TGTGCCTGGAGTGTAGGTGGGAGCACTGAAGCTTTCTTT	CAWSVGGSTEAFF
TRBD1	TRBV7-9	few	TRBJ2-7	TGTGCCAGCGTCTCCGGGACAGGAGGCTCCTACGAGCAGTACTTC	CASVSGTGGSYEQYF
TRBD1	TRBV29-1	few	TRBJ2-5	TGCAGCGTCGTCGGACAGGGAAGTCAAGAGACCCAGTACTTC	CSVVGQGSQETQYF
TRBD2	TRBV28	few	TRBJ2-7	TGTGCCAGCAGTTTCGAGGGACTAGCGAATTACGAGCAGTACTTC	CASSFEGLANYEQYF
NA	TRBV29-1	NA	TRBJ2-4	TGCAGCGTGACAGTCCTGGCCAAAAACATTCAGTACTTC	CSVTVLAKNIQYF
TRBD2	TRBV9	few	TRBJ2-2	TGTGCCAGCAGGGGAGGCGGGAGCGGAGCCGGGGAGCTGTTTTTT	CASRGGGSGAGELFF
NA	TRBV5-1	NA	TRBJ2-7	TGCGCCAGCGGAGGGGGGGCGACCTACGAGCAGTACTTC	CASGGGATYEQYF
TRBD1	TRBV29-1	NA	TRBJ2-1	TGCAGCGTTTCGGGACAGGATTACAATGAGCAGTTCTTC	CSVSGQDYNEQFF
TRBD2	TRBV6-5	NA	TRBJ2-7	TGTGCCAGCAGTGGACAGCGGGAGGGCTACGAGCAGTACTTC	CASSGQREGYEQYF
NA	TRBV7-3	NA	TRBJ2-2	TGTGCCAGCAGCTTAACAGCGTACACCGGGGAGCTGTTTTTT	CASSLTAYTGELFF
TRBD2	TRBV29-1	NA	TRBJ2-1	TGCAGCGTTCGGACTAGCGGGAGGGCGGGGATTAATGAGCAGTTCTTC	CSVRTSGRAGINEQFF
NA	TRBV5-4	few	TRBJ1-3	TGTGCCAGCAGCCCCATGGGGGGAGGAAACACCATATATTTT	CASSPMGGGNTIYF
NA	TRBV18	few	TRBJ2-1	TGTGCCAGCTCACCCCGGGAGACCCGAGCCACTGAGCAGTTCTTC	CASSPRETRATEQFF
NA	TRBV25-1	NA	TRBJ1-2	TGTGCCAGCAGTGAAGACCAGGGAAATGGCTACACCTTC	CASSEDQGNGYTF
NA	TRBV7-9	few	TRBJ1-2	TGTGCCAGCAGCTTATCGGGGGAGTATGGCTACACCTTC	CASSLSGEYGYTF
NA	TRBV30	few	TRBJ2-7	TGTGCCTGGAAAGCGGCTTACGAGCAGTACTTC	CAWKAAYEQYF
TRBD2	TRBV30	few	TRBJ2-1	TGTGCCTGGGGTAAGGGACTAGCGGTCTACAATGAGCAGTTCTTC	CAWGKGLAVYNEQFF
NA	TRBV14	NA	TRBJ2-7	TGTGCCAGCAGCCGCTCCCCCGAAAGGGGGGGCTCCTACGAGCAGTACTTC	CASSRSPERGGSYEQYF
NA	TRBV9	NA	TRBJ1-2	TGTGCCAGCAGCGTAGTTTCAGATAACTATGGCTACACCTTC	CASSVVSDNYGYTF
NA	TRBV7-9	few	TRBJ1-4	TGTGCCAGCAGCTTTCCCTCGGATGAAAAACTGTTTTTT	CASSFPSDEKLFF
TRBD2	TRBV30	few	TRBJ2-7	TGTGCCTGGAGTGGGACTAGCGGGAGGCTCGAGCAGTACTTC	CAWSGTSGRLEQYF
TRBD2	TRBV5-1	NA	TRBJ2-1	TGCGCCAGCAGCTTGCCACGACTAGCGGGACCGAGGACCAATGAGCAGTTCTTC	CASSLPRLAGPRTNEQFF